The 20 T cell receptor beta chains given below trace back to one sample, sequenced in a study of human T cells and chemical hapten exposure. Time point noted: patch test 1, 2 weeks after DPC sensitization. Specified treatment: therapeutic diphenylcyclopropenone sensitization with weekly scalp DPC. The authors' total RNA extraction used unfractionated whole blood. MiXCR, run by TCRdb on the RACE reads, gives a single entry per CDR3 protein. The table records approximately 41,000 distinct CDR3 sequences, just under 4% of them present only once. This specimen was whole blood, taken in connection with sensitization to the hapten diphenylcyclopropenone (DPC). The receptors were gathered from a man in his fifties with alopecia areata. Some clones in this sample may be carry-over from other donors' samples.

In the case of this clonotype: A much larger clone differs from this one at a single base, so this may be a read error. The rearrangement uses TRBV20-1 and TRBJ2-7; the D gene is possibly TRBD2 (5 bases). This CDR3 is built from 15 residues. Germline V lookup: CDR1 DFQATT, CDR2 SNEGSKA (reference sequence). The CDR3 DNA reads TGCAGTGGTAGAGATGAGGTAGCGCCTTCCTACGAGCAGTACTTC. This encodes CSGRDEVAPSYEQYF.

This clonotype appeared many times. CDR3 DNA: TGTGCCAGCAGCGCAAAAAAGGGGTTTTCCTACGAGCAGTACTTC. Encoded protein: CASSAKKGFSYEQYF. V gene TRBV7-2 combines with J gene TRBJ2-7, with D perhaps TRBD1 (5 bases). The germline V gene has CDR1 SGHTA and CDR2 FQGNSA. V shed 5 bases and J shed 1 base, with 15 bases lying between them. CDR3 length: 15 residues.

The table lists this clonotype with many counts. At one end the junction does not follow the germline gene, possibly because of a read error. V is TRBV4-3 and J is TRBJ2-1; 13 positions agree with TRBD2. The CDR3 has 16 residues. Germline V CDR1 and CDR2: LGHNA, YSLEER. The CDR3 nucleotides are TGTGCCAGCAGCCAAGCGGGACTAGCGGGGTACAATGAGCAGTTCTTC. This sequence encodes CASSQAGLAGYNEQFF.

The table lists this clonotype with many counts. DNA of the CDR3: TGTGCCAGCAGCCAAGTCCAGCTGTCCTACAATGAGCAGTTCTTC. Translation gives CASSQVQLSYNEQFF. The chain carries TRBV3-1 and TRBJ2-1; D is uncertain. From germline, CDR1 is LGHDT and CDR2 YNNKEL (reference sequence). CDR3 length: 15 residues. The ends were cut back, 1 base at V and 1 base at J, with 8 bases in the middle.

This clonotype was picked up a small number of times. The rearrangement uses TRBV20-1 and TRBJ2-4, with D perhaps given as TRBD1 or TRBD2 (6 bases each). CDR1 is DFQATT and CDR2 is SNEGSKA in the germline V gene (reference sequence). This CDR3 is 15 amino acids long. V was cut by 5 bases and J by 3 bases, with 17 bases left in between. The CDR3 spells CSAPTGGVGKNIQYF. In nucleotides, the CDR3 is TGCAGTGCTCCCACCGGGGGCGTGGGCAAAAACATTCAGTACTTC.

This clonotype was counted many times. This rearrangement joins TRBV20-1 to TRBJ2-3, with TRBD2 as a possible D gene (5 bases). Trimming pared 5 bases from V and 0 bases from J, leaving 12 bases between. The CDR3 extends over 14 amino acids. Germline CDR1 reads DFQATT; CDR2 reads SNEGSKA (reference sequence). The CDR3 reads CSAGSAASTDTQYF. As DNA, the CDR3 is TGCAGTGCTGGGAGCGCAGCTAGCACAGATACGCAGTATTTT.

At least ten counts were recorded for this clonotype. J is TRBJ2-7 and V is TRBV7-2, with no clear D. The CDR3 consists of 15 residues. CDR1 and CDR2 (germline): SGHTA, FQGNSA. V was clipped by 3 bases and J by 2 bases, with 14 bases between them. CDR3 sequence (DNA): TGTGCCAGCAGCTTCGTGTTGGACGGAACCTACGAGCAGTACTTC. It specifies CASSFVLDGTYEQYF.

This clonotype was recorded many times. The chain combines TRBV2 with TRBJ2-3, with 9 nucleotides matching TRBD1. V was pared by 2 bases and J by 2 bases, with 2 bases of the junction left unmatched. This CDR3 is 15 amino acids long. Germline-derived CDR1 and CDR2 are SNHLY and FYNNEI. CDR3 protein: CASSEWDRDTDTQYF. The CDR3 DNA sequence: TGTGCCAGCAGTGAATGGGACAGGGACACAGATACGCAGTATTTT.

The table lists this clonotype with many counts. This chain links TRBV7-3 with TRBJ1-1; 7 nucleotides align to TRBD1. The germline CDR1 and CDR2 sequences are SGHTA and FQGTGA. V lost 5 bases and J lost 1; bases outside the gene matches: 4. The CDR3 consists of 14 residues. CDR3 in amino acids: CASSEGQANTEAFF. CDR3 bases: TGTGCCAGCAGCGAAGGACAGGCGAACACTGAAGCTTTCTTT.

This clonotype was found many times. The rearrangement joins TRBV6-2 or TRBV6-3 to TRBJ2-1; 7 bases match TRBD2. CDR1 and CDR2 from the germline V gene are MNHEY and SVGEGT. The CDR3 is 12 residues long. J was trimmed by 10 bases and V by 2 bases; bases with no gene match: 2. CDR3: CASSYRGGEQFF. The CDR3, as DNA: TGTGCCAGCAGTTACAGGGGAGGGGAGCAGTTCTTC.

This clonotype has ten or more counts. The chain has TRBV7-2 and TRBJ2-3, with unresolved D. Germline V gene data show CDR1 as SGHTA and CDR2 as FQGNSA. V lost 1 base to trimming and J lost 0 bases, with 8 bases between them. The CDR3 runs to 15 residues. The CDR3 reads CASSLVEASTDTQYF. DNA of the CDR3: TGTGCCAGCAGCTTAGTTGAGGCTAGCACAGATACGCAGTATTTT.

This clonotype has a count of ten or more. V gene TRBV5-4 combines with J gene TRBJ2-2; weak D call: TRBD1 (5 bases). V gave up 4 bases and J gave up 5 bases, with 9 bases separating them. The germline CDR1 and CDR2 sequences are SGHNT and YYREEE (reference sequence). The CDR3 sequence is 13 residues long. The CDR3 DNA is TGTGCCAGCAGCCAGGACACAACCGGGGAGCTGTTTTTT. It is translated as CASSQDTTGELFF.

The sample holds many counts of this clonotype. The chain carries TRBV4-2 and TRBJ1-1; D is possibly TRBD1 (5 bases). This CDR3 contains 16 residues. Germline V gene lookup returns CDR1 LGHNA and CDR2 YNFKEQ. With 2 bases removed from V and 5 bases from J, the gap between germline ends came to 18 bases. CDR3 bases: TGTGCCAGCAGCCAACCAACTGGGGCGACTGGGACTGAAGCTTTCTTT. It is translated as CASSQPTGATGTEAFF.

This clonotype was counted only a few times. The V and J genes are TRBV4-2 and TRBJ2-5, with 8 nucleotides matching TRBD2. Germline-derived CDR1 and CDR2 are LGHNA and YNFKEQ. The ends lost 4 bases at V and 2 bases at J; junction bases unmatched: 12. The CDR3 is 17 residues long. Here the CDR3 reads CASSPDGASGPQETQYF. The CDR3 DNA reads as TGTGCCAGCAGCCCGGACGGGGCTAGCGGGCCTCAAGAGACCCAGTACTTC.

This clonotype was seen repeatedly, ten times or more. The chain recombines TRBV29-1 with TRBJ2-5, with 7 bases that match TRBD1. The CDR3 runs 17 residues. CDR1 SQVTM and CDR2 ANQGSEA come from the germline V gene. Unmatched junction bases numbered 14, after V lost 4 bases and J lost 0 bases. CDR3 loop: CSVVPGQKGSYQETQYF. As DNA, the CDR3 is TGCAGCGTTGTGCCGGGACAGAAAGGATCGTACCAAGAGACCCAGTACTTC.

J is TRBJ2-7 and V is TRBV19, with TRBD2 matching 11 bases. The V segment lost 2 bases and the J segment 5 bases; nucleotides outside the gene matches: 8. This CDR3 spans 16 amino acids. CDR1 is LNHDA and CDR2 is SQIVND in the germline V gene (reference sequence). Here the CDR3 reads CASSIRSSGRSDEQYF. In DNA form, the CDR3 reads TGTGCCAGTAGTATAAGGTCTAGCGGGAGGTCGGACGAGCAGTACTTC.

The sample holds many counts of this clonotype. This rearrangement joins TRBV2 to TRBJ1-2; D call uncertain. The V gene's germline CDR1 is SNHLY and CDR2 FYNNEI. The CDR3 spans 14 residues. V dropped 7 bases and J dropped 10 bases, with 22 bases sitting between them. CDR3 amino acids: CASTGYGYSIVYTF. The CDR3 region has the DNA TGTGCCAGCACCGGTTATGGGTATAGTATTGTCTACACCTTC.

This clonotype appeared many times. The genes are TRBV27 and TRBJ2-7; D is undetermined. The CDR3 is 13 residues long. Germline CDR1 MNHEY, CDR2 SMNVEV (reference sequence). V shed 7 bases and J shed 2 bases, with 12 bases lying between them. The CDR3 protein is CASKSDIAYEQYF. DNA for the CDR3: TGTGCCAGCAAATCCGACATAGCCTACGAGCAGTACTTC.

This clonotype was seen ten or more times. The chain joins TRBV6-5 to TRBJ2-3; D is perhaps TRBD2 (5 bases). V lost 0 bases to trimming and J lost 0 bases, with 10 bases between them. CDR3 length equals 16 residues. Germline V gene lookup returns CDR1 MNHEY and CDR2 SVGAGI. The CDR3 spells CASSYSSDRSTDTQYF. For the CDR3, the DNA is TGTGCCAGCAGTTACTCTAGCGATCGTAGCACAGATACGCAGTATTTT.

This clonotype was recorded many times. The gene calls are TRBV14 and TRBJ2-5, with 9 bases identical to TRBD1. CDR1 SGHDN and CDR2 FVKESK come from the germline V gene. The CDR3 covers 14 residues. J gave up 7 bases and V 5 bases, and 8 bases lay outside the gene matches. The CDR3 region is CASSSQTGGTTQYF. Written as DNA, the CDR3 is TGTGCCAGCAGCTCTCAGACAGGGGGGACGACCCAGTACTTC.